Presented here are 12 T cell receptor beta chains from one specimen sequenced in a study of early T cells in non-severe SARS-CoV-2 infection (dated by TCRdb to the early 2020s). The method behind the library was 5' RACE. TCRdb shows the sequencer as NextSeq 500. The public reads were reanalyzed by TCRdb: fastp trimming at Q25, MiXCR alignment, in-frame beta chains only. Merged by CDR3 protein, the rows form single entries marked with the most common genes and DNA. The sample has under 85,000 distinct CDR3 sequences on record, around 12% of them singletons. The ten biggest clones cover 15% of the sample. The starting material was whole blood, obtained at baseline. The receptors come from an adult who was a healthcare worker with PCR-confirmed SARS-CoV-2 infection or an uninfected control (not recorded which). The donor label of this sample is uncertain.

The table lists this clonotype with many counts. V is TRBV2 and J is TRBJ1-1; D perhaps matches TRBD1 (5 bases). CDR1 SNHLY and CDR2 FYNNEI come from the germline V gene. This CDR3 spans 13 amino acids. The CDR3 DNA reads as TGTTCCGAGTATGGGGGGACGAACACTGAAGCTTTCTTT. It specifies CSEYGGTNTEAFF.

This clonotype was seen more than once but under ten times. The CDR3 protein is CASSLQAGTSYEQYF. The CDR3 region has the DNA TGTGCCAGCAGCTTACAGGCAGGGACGTCCTACGAGCAGTACTTC. The chain has TRBV7-3 and TRBJ2-7; D is perhaps TRBD1 or TRBD2 (5 bases each). V was cut by 2 bases and J by 1 base, with 12 bases left in between. Germline loops: CDR1 SGHTA, CDR2 FQGTGA. The CDR3 is made up of 15 amino acids.

This clonotype has a count of ten or more. V is TRBV11-3 and J is TRBJ2-1; tentative D call: TRBD2 (5 bases). Germline lookup yields CDR1 SGHNT and CDR2 YENEEA. Deletions cut 0 bases from V and 8 bases from J, with 20 bases between. This CDR3 comprises 17 residues. CDR3 region: CASSLDLWGPGRDEQFF. In DNA, the CDR3 is TGTGCCAGCAGCTTAGATCTTTGGGGTCCTGGGAGAGATGAGCAGTTCTTC.

This clonotype was seen only a few times. The CDR3 protein is CASSLGLVVAADTQYF. CDR3 nucleotide sequence: TGTGCCAGCAGCTTAGGGTTGGTTGTCGCAGCAGATACGCAGTATTTT. This chain uses TRBV11-3 with TRBJ2-3; D remains unclear. CDR1 SGHNT and CDR2 YENEEA come from the germline V gene. Trimming left V 1 base short and J 4 bases short, with 15 bases between. This CDR3 spans 16 amino acids. Full variable domain (remainder filled in from reference TRBV11-3 and TRBJ2-3): EAGVVQSPRYKIIEKKQPVAFWCNPISGHNTLYWYLQNLGQGPELLIRYENEEAVDDSQLPKDRFSAERLKGVDSTLKIQPAELGDSAVYLCASSLGLVVAADTQYFGPGTRLTVL.

There are a few counts of this clonotype. The chain joins TRBV7-9 to TRBJ2-7, with a weak D call TRBD1 (6 bases). Germline V gene lookup returns CDR1 SEHNR and CDR2 FQNEAQ (reference sequence). The CDR3 runs 14 residues. Trimming stripped 5 bases from V and 0 bases from J, with 11 bases between. CDR3 in amino acids: CASSPRTASYEQYF. CDR3 in DNA: TGTGCCAGCAGCCCCCGGACAGCCTCCTACGAGCAGTACTTC.

The CDR3 region has the DNA TGTGCCTGGGCCCTAGCGGGGACAGATACGCAGTATTTT. It encodes CAWALAGTDTQYF. The V gene is TRBV30, the J gene TRBJ2-3; 9 bases line up with TRBD2. This CDR3 contains 13 residues. The germline V gene encodes CDR1 GTSNPN and CDR2 SVGIG (reference sequence). Trimming took 5 bases from V and 3 from J; bases not matched to a gene: 3.

V and J are TRBV29-1 and TRBJ2-2, with 8 bases fitting TRBD1. Germline V lookup: CDR1 SQVTM, CDR2 ANQGSEA. This CDR3 has 15 residues. Germline trimming cut 0 bases from V and 1 base from J; bases unmatched to any gene: 1. CDR3 in DNA: TGCAGCGTTGAAGAAGACAGGGGGAACACCGGGGAGCTGTTTTTT. Amino acids: CSVEEDRGNTGELFF.

With regard to this clonotype: Being one base from a much bigger clone, this may be a read error. V is TRBV7-2 and J is TRBJ2-3; 13 bases fit TRBD2. CDR1 is SGHTA and CDR2 is FQGNSA in the germline V gene. Trimming cost V 5 bases and J 0 bases; bases outside gene matches: 2. This CDR3 spans 16 amino acids. CDR3 amino acids: CASSMGLAGSTDTQYF. CDR3 nucleotide sequence: TGTGCCAGCAGCATGGGACTAGCGGGGAGCACAGATACGCAGTATTTT.

V usage is TRBV5-6 and J usage is TRBJ2-1; a possible D gene is TRBD1 (5 bases). The CDR3 has 16 residues. Germline values: CDR1 SGHDT, CDR2 YYEEEE. The germline V and J ends were trimmed by 4 bases and 2 bases, with 16 bases remaining between them. In DNA form, the CDR3 reads TGTGCCAGCAGCCTATACAGGAGCCCTGCCTACAATGAGCAGTTCTTC. Residues: CASSLYRSPAYNEQFF.

This clonotype appeared a few times. The V gene is TRBV7-6, the J gene TRBJ2-1; TRBD2 agrees at 8 bases. The V and J ends lost 5 bases and 7 bases, in that order; junction bases with no gene match: 10. Germline V CDR1 and CDR2: SGHVS, FNYEAQ. The CDR3 has 15 amino acids. CDR3 residues: CASSNPGLGMNEQFF. Written as DNA, the CDR3 is TGTGCCAGCAGCAATCCGGGACTAGGTATGAATGAGCAGTTCTTC. Variable domain in full (rest from reference TRBV7-6 and TRBJ2-1): GAGVSQSPRYKVTKRGQDVALRCDPISGHVSLYWYRQALGQGPEFLTYFNYEAQQDKSGLPNDRFSAERPEGSISTLTIQRTEQRDSAMYRCASSNPGLGMNEQFFGPGTRLTVL.

This chain links TRBV18 with TRBJ2-7; the D gene is possibly TRBD2 (6 bases). Germline V gene sequence: CDR1 KGHSH, CDR2 LQKENI. V was cut by 3 bases and J by 5 bases, with 17 bases left in between. CDR3 length: 15 amino acids. Here the CDR3 DNA reads TGTGCCAGCTCACCTACCACGGGGGTCTGGAACGAGCAGTACTTC. Its translation: CASSPTTGVWNEQYF. Combining the CDR3 with reference TRBV18 and TRBJ2-7 gives the whole variable domain NAGVMQNPRHLVRRRGQEARLRCSPMKGHSHVYWYRQLPEEGLKFMVYLQKENIIDESGMPKERFSAEFPKEGPSILRIQQVVRGDSAAYFCASSPTTGVWNEQYFGPGTRLTVT.

This clonotype was found a few times. The chain combines TRBV6-1 with TRBJ2-5; the match to TRBD2 covers 16 bases. The J segment lost 2 bases and the V segment lost 4 bases, leaving 7 bases of the junction unmatched. Germline CDR1 and CDR2: MNHNS and SASEGT. This CDR3 is 18 amino acids long. The CDR3 region is CASSVHTGLAGGQETQYF. CDR3 coding DNA: TGTGCCAGCAGTGTACACACGGGACTAGCGGGGGGGCAAGAGACCCAGTACTTC.